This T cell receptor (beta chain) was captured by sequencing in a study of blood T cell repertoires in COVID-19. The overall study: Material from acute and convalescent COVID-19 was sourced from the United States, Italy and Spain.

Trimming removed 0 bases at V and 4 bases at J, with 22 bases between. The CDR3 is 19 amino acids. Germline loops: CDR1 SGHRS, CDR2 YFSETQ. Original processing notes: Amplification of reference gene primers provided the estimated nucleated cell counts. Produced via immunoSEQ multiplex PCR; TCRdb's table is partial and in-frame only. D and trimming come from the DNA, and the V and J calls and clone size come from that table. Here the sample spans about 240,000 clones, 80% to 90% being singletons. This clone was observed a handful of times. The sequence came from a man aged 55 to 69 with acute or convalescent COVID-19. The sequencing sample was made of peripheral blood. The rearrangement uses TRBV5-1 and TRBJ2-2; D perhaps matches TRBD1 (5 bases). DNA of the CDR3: TGCGCCAGCAGCTTGGCGTCGCAGGGTCTATCCACCGTCACCGGGGAGCTGTTTTTT. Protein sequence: CASSLASQGLSTVTGELFF.